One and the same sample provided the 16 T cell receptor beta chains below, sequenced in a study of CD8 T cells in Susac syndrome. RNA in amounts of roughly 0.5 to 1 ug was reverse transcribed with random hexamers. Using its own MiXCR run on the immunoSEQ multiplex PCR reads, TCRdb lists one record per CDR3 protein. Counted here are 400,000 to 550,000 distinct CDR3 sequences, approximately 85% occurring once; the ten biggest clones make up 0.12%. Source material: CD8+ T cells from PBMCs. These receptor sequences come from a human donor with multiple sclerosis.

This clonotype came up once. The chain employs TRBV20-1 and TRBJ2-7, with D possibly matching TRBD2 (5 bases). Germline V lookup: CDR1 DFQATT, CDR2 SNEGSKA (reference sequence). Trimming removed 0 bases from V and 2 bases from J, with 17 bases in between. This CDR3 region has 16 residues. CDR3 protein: CSARDMAGEIPYEQYF. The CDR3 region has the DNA TGCAGTGCTAGAGATATGGCCGGGGAAATCCCCTACGAGCAGTACTTC.

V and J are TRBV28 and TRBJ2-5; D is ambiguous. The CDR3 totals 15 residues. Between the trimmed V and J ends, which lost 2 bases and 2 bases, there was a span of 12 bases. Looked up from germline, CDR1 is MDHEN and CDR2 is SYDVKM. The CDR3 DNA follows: TGTGCCAGCAGTTTAGTGAGGATACCGCAAGAGACCCAGTACTTC. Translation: CASSLVRIPQETQYF. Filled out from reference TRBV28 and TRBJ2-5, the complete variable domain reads DVKVTQSSRYLVKRTGEKVFLECVQDMDHENMFWYRQDPGLGLRLIYFSYDVKMKEKGDIPEGYSVSREKKERFSLILESASTNQTSMYLCASSLVRIPQETQYFGPGTRLLVL.

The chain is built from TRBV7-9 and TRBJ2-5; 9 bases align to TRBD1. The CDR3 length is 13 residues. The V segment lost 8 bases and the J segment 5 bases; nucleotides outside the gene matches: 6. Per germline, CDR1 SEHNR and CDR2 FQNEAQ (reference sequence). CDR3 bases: TGTGCCAGCGCGGGACAGGGTTTTGAGACCCAGTACTTC. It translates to CASAGQGFETQYF.

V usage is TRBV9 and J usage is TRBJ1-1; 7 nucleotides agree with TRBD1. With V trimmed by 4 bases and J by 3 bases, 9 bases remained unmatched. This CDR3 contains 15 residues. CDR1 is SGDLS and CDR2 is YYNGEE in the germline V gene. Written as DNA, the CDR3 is TGTGCCAGCAGCACCGAGACAGGGTATGACACTGAAGCTTTCTTT. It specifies CASSTETGYDTEAFF. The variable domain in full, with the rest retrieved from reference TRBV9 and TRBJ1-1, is DSGVTQTPKHLITATGQRVTLRCSPRSGDLSVYWYQQSLDQGLQFLIQYYNGEERAKGNILERFSAQQFPDLHSELNLSSLELGDSALYFCASSTETGYDTEAFFGQGTRLTVV.

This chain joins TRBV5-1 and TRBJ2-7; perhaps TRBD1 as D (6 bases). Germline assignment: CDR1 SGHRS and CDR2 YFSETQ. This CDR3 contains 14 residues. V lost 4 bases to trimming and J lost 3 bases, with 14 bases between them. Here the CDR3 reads CASSETTGIYEQYF. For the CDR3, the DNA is TGCGCCAGCAGCGAGACTACAGGGATCTACGAGCAGTACTTC.

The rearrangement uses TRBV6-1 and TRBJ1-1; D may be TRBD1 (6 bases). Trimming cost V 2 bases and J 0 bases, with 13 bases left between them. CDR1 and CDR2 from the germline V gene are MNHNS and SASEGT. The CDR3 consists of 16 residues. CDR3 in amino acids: CASSELGQTMNTEAFF. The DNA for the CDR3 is TGTGCCAGCAGTGAACTTGGACAGACCATGAACACTGAAGCTTTCTTT.

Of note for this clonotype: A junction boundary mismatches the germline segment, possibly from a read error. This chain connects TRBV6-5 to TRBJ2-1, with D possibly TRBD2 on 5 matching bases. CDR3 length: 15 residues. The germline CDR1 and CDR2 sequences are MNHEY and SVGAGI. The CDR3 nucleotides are TGTGCCAGCAGTTACTCTGCGGGTTTTTACAATGAGCGGTTCTTC. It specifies CASSYSAGFYNERFF.

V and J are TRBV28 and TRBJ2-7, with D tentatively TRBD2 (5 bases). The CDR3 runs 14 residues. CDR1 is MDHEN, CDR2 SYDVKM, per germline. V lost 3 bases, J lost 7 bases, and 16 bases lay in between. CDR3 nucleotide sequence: TGTGCCAGCAGTTTGGGGTCGGGAATCCAGGAGCAGTACTTC. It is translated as CASSLGSGIQEQYF.

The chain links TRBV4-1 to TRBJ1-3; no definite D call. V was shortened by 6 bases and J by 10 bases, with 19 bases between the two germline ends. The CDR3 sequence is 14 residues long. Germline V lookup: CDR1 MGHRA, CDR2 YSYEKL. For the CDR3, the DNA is TGCGCCAGCAGTTTAGACATGACGACCGATACCATATATTTT. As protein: CASSLDMTTDTIYF.

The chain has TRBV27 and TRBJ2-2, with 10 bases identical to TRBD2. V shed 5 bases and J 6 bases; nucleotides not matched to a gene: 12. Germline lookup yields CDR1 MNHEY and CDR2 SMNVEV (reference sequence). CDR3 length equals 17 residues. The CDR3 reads CASSLSLAGVLAGELFF. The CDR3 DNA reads TGTGCCAGCAGTCTTTCCCTAGCGGGAGTATTAGCCGGGGAGCTGTTTTTT.

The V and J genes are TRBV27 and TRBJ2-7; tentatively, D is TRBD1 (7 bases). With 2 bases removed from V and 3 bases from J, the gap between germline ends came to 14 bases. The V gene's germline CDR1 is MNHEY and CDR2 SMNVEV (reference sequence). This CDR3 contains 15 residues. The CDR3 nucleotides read TGTGCCAGCAGTTTAACATCAGGGGGAGGCTACGAGCAGTACTTC. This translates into CASSLTSGGGYEQYF.

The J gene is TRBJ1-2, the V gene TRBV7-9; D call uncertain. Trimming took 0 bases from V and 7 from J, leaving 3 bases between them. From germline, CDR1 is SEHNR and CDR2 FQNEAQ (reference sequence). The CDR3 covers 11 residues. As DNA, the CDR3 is TGTGCCAGCAGCTTAGCCCGTGGCTACACCTTC. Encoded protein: CASSLARGYTF.

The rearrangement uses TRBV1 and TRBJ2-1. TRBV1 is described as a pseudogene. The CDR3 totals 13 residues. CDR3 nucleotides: TGCACCAGCCTACGAGCCAGACACAATGAGCAGTTCTTC. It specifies CTSLRARHNEQFF.

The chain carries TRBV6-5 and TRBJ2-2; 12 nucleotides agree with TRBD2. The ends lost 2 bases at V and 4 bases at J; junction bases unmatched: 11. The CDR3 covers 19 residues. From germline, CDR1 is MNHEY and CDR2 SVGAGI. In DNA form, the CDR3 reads TGTGCCAGCAGTTACACCGGACTAGCGGGAACAAAGACCACCGGGGAGCTGTTTTTT. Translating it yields CASSYTGLAGTKTTGELFF.

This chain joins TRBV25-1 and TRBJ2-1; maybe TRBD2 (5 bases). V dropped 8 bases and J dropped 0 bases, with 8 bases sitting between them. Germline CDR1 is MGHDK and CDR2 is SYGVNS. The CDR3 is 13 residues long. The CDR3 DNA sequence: TGTGCCAGCGGGGAGAGCTCCTACAATGAGCAGTTCTTC. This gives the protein CASGESSYNEQFF.

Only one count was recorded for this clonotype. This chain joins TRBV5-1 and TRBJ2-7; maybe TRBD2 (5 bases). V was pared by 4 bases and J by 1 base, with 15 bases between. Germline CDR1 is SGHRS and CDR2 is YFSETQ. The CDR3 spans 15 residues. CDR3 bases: TGCGCCAGCAGCGCGCTGAGCGGTCTTTCCTACGAGCAGTACTTC. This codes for CASSALSGLSYEQYF. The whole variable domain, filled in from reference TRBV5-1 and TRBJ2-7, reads KAGVTQTPRYLIKTRGQQVTLSCSPISGHRSVSWYQQTPGQGLQFLFEYFSETQRNKGNFPGRFSGRQFSNSRSEMNVSTLELGDSALYLCASSALSGLSYEQYFGPGTRLTVT.